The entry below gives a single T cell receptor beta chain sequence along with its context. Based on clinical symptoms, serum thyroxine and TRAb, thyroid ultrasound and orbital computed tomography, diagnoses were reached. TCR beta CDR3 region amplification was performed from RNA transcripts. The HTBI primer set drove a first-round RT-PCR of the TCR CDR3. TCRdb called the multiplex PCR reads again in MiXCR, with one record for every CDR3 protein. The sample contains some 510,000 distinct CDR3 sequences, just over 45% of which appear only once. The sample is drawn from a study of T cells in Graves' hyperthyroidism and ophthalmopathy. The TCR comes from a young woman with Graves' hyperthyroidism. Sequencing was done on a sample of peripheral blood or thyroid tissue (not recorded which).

CDR3 sequence: CASSFGGVETQYF. The CDR3 nucleotides read TGTGCCAGCAGCTTCGGGGGCGTGGAGACCCAGTACTTC. The chain is built from TRBV11-1 and TRBJ2-5; perhaps D is TRBD1 or TRBD2 (6 bases each). The V gene lost 3 bases and the J gene lost 5 bases, with 10 bases spanning the gap. This CDR3 has 13 residues. Germline loops: CDR1 SGHAT, CDR2 FQDESV (reference sequence).